The present T cell receptor (beta chain) was sequenced within a study of blood T cells in healthy people across ages. Study conclusions and caveats: A roughly linear age-dependent decrease characterized TCR beta diversity per million T cells.

Caucasian individuals from Russia who were healthy and aged about 6 to 100 acted as donors. The draw of peripheral blood yielded ten milliliters from each donor. The V gene lost 2 bases and the J gene lost 3 bases, with 14 bases spanning the gap. The CDR3 runs to 16 residues. In its sample, this clonotype was seen many times. What it recognizes is unknown. A sample-barcoded 5' primer and a J-beta primer mix were used in a second PCR of roughly 7 to 12 cycles. Individual samples furnished no less than 3 million CDR3-containing paired-end reads apiece. One entry per CDR3 protein results from TCRdb running MiXCR on the 5' RACE reads. The sample includes roughly 640,000 distinct CDR3 sequences, about 30% of them seen just once.

The rearrangement links TRBV12-3 or TRBV12-4 to TRBJ2-4, with D possibly being TRBD1 or TRBD2 (5 bases each). The specimen sequenced was blood. This TCR was recovered from a woman older than 75 in good health. CDR3 in DNA: TGTGCCAGCAGTTTACAGGTGCTTGGGGGCAAAAACATTCAGTACTTC. It specifies CASSLQVLGGKNIQYF.